This entry lists 31 T cell receptor beta chains sequenced from one sample in a study of blood T cell repertoires in COVID-19. TCRdb keeps only in-frame clones here, not all; method: immunoSEQ multiplex PCR. This table holds tens of thousands of clones, around 84% found once. Sequencing was carried out using peripheral blood. The origin of the receptors is a human donor in a cohort sampled during active COVID-19.

This clone has only a few counts. The chain recombines TRBV6-4 with TRBJ2-3, with 7 bases identical to TRBD2. The length of the CDR3 is 14 residues. CDR1 is MRHNA and CDR2 is SNTAGT in the germline V gene. J gave up 1 base and V 3 bases, and 1 base lay outside the gene matches. CDR3 protein: CASSEGGGTDTQYF. The CDR3 DNA reads TGTGCCAGCAGTGAGGGGGGGGGCACAGATACGCAGTATTTT.

V usage is TRBV4-1 and J usage is TRBJ1-2; D is perhaps TRBD1 (5 bases). V was cut by 1 base and J by 4 bases, with 13 bases left in between. The CDR3 runs 15 residues. CDR1 is MGHRA and CDR2 is YSYEKL in the germline V gene. The CDR3 bases are TGCGCCAGCAGCCAAGTTTCAGGGACTGGCTATGGCTACACCTTC. As protein: CASSQVSGTGYGYTF.

The chain combines TRBV6-5 with TRBJ2-5; possibly TRBD1 for D (6 bases). Trimming removed 6 bases from V and 2 bases from J, with 10 bases in between. The CDR3 extends over 13 amino acids. Germline lookup yields CDR1 MNHEY and CDR2 SVGAGI. CDR3 nucleotides: TGTGCCAGCAGATTAAGGGGGCAAGAGACCCAGTACTTC. It yields the protein CASRLRGQETQYF.

This chain uses TRBV3-1 (or the pseudogene TRBV3-2) with TRBJ2-1, with TRBD2 matching over 7 bases. The V and J ends lost 0 bases and 0 bases, in that order; junction bases with no gene match: 8. CDR1 LGHDT and CDR2 YNNKEL come from the germline V gene (reference sequence). CDR3 length: 18 residues. This CDR3 reads CASSQDVREIGSYNEQFF. CDR3 in DNA: TGTGCCAGCAGCCAAGATGTGCGGGAGATTGGCTCCTACAATGAGCAGTTCTTC.

The chain recombines TRBV6-5 with TRBJ2-5; 8 nucleotides agree with TRBD1. CDR1 MNHEY and CDR2 SVGAGI come from the germline V gene. The CDR3 has 15 amino acids. After removal of 3 bases from V and 2 bases from J, the junction contained 5 bases not matched to a gene. CDR3 sequence (DNA): TGTGCCAGCAGTTATGGGGACAGGTTGCAAGAGACCCAGTACTTC. It yields the protein CASSYGDRLQETQYF.

This clone was counted once. The chain recombines TRBV27 with TRBJ2-1; 11 bases are shared with TRBD1. Looked up from germline, CDR1 is MNHEY and CDR2 is SMNVEV (reference sequence). J lost 6 bases, V lost 8 bases, and 3 bases had no gene match. The CDR3 is 13 amino acids. CDR3 region: CASRDRGINEQFF. The CDR3 nucleotides read TGTGCCAGCCGGGACAGGGGGATCAATGAGCAGTTCTTC.

V and J are TRBV27 and TRBJ2-7, with 10 nucleotides matching TRBD1. V was clipped by 6 bases and J by 3 bases; unmatched bases: 8. The CDR3 runs to 15 residues. Looked up from germline, CDR1 is MNHEY and CDR2 is SMNVEV (reference sequence). For the CDR3, the DNA is TGTGCCAGCAGAACCGGGACAGGGGTTTTCTACGAGCAGTACTTC. It translates to CASRTGTGVFYEQYF.

This chain connects TRBV28 to TRBJ2-7, with 8 bases fitting TRBD1. The CDR3 length is 15 residues. CDR1 is MDHEN, CDR2 SYDVKM, per germline. After removal of 3 bases from V and 3 bases from J, the junction contained 7 bases not matched to a gene. The CDR3 sequence is CASSFGRGLGYEQYF. DNA of the CDR3: TGTGCCAGCAGTTTTGGCAGGGGGCTGGGCTACGAGCAGTACTTC.

V gene TRBV24-1 combines with J gene TRBJ2-3; D not certain. Germline values: CDR1 KGHDR, CDR2 SFDVKD. The germline V and J ends were trimmed by 7 bases and 0 bases, with 10 bases remaining between them. The CDR3 contains 14 residues. The CDR3 nucleotides read TGTGCCACCAGCTCAGGTGAGAGCACAGATACGCAGTATTTT. Its translation is CATSSGESTDTQYF.

This clone was counted once. The V call is TRBV3-1 (or the pseudogene TRBV3-2), the J call TRBJ2-7; 16 bases align to TRBD2. J was trimmed by 3 bases and V by 1 base; bases with no gene match: 12. The length of the CDR3 is 20 residues. CDR1 is LGHDT, CDR2 YNNKEL, per germline (reference sequence). The CDR3 DNA follows: TGTGCCAGCAGCCAAGTTAACCCTGGGACTAGCGGGGGGGCTTGCTACGAGCAGTACTTC. It translates to CASSQVNPGTSGGACYEQYF.

J is TRBJ2-7 and V is TRBV4-2; 7 bases fit TRBD2. The ends lost 0 bases at V and 3 bases at J; junction bases unmatched: 2. The CDR3 totals 14 residues. Germline V CDR1 and CDR2: LGHNA, YNFKEQ. CDR3 bases: TGTGCCAGCAGCCAAGAGGGGGGGGTCTACGAGCAGTACTTC. Amino acid sequence: CASSQEGGVYEQYF.

This clone was seen more than once but under ten times. The V gene is TRBV27, the J gene TRBJ1-2, with TRBD1 as a possible D gene (6 bases). Germline CDR1 MNHEY, CDR2 SMNVEV (reference sequence). Trimming pared 10 bases from V and 7 bases from J, leaving 25 bases between. The CDR3 length is 15 residues. The CDR3: CATLTLRGGLGGYTF. The CDR3 DNA sequence: TGTGCCACCCTGACTTTGCGGGGGGGCCTCGGTGGCTACACCTTC.

The chain links TRBV7-9 to TRBJ1-1; 9 nucleotides match TRBD1. Germline CDR1 and CDR2: SEHNR and FQNEAQ (reference sequence). There are 17 residues in the CDR3. V lost 5 bases, J lost 4 bases, and 14 bases stayed unmatched. The CDR3 spells CASSRGQGRQGSTEAFF. Written as DNA, the CDR3 is TGTGCCAGCAGCCGGGGACAGGGCCGCCAGGGAAGCACTGAAGCTTTCTTT.

This chain joins TRBV30 and TRBJ1-3; TRBD1 aligns across 7 bases. This CDR3 spans 14 amino acids. Looked up from germline, CDR1 is GTSNPN and CDR2 is SVGIG (reference sequence). V shed 4 bases and J 3 bases; nucleotides not matched to a gene: 6. CDR3 loop: CAWTAGGYGNTIYF. The DNA for the CDR3 is TGTGCCTGGACCGCAGGGGGTTATGGAAACACCATATATTTT.

This clone was detected once. The CDR3 is CASSGTTSGANEQFF. The CDR3 DNA follows: TGCGCCAGCAGTGGAACGACTAGCGGGGCGAATGAGCAGTTCTTC. The chain combines TRBV10-1 with TRBJ2-1; 11 nucleotides align to TRBD2. V lost 4 bases, J lost 7 bases, and 6 bases stayed unmatched. The CDR3 runs to 15 residues. Per the germline V gene, CDR1 is WNHNN and CDR2 is SYGVQD (reference sequence).

The gene calls are TRBV19 and TRBJ1-1; the match to TRBD1 covers 9 bases. Germline CDR1 and CDR2: LNHDA and SQIVND (reference sequence). This CDR3 has 15 amino acids. J lost 1 base, V lost 6 bases, and 6 bases had no gene match. The CDR3 DNA reads as TGTGCCAGTAGCCCCGGGACAGGGACGAACACTGAAGCTTTCTTT. Translating it yields CASSPGTGTNTEAFF.

The rearrangement joins TRBV7-3 to TRBJ2-3, with D perhaps matching TRBD1 (5 bases). The CDR3 has 17 amino acids. Germline assignment: CDR1 SGHTA and CDR2 FQGTGA. The V end was cut by 5 bases, the J end by 0 bases, with 18 bases between. The CDR3 DNA is TGTGCCAGCAGCCCGGGCCCAGGGTTGCTCAGCACAGATACGCAGTATTTT. Protein product: CASSPGPGLLSTDTQYF.

V is TRBV9 and J is TRBJ1-6; 7 nucleotides line up with TRBD1. V was clipped by 3 bases and J by 7 bases; unmatched bases: 10. Germline CDR1 SGDLS, CDR2 YYNGEE. The CDR3 runs to 16 residues. The CDR3 loop is CASSATGDGVNSPLHF. In nucleotides, the CDR3 is TGTGCCAGCAGCGCCACAGGGGATGGGGTAAATTCACCCCTCCACTTT.

The chain uses TRBV5-1 and TRBJ2-1; 11 bases match TRBD2. The length of the CDR3 is 19 residues. Trimming took 2 bases from V and 7 from J; bases not matched to a gene: 17. The germline gives CDR1 SGHRS, CDR2 YFSETQ. CDR3: CASSFVTGTSGLGWNEQFF. CDR3 nucleotides: TGCGCCAGCAGCTTCGTAACCGGGACTAGCGGCCTCGGATGGAATGAGCAGTTCTTC.

J is TRBJ1-6 and V is TRBV7-2, with unresolved D. The CDR3 is 12 amino acids. Germline lookup yields CDR1 SGHTA and CDR2 FQGNSA. V lost 3 bases to trimming and J lost 7 bases, with 4 bases between them. CDR3 sequence: CASSLLNSPLHF. The CDR3 nucleotides are TGTGCCAGCAGCTTGTTAAATTCACCCCTCCACTTT.

The chain carries TRBV24-1 and TRBJ1-5; D remains ambiguous. V lost 6 bases and J lost 0, with 11 bases in between. The CDR3 contains 15 residues. Germline V gives CDR1 KGHDR, CDR2 SFDVKD. The CDR3 bases are TGTGCCACCAGTACTGGTGGTTATAGCAATCAGCCCCAGCATTTT. This translates into CATSTGGYSNQPQHF.

This clone was observed a handful of times. The CDR3 DNA follows: TGTGCCAGCAGTTCACAGGGGAGAGGGGACACTGAAGCTTTCTTT. Translating it yields CASSSQGRGDTEAFF. The V gene is TRBV28, the J gene TRBJ1-1; TRBD1 matches 7 bases. The CDR3 contains 15 residues. Germline V lookup: CDR1 MDHEN, CDR2 SYDVKM. V shed 4 bases, J shed 3 bases, and the junction held 8 bases outside the gene matches.

The rearrangement joins TRBV7-9 to TRBJ2-3; D not resolved. The CDR3 is 12 residues long. V shed 5 bases and J shed 5 bases, with 8 bases lying between them. CDR1 SEHNR and CDR2 FQNEAQ come from the germline V gene (reference sequence). In nucleotides, the CDR3 is TGTGCCAGCAGCCTGGAGCGAGATACGCAGTATTTT. It specifies CASSLERDTQYF.

The chain carries TRBV6-6 and TRBJ2-1, with D perhaps matching TRBD2 (5 bases). In germline, CDR1 is MNHNY, CDR2 SVGAGI (reference sequence). Deletions cut 2 bases from V and 7 bases from J, with 15 bases between. CDR3 size: 15 residues. CDR3: CASSYVGAAGNEQFF. In DNA, the CDR3 is TGTGCCAGCAGTTACGTGGGAGCCGCCGGGAATGAGCAGTTCTTC.

This clone was counted between two and nine times. The chain links TRBV19 to TRBJ1-6; weak D call: TRBD1 (6 bases). From germline, CDR1 is LNHDA and CDR2 SQIVND (reference sequence). The CDR3 extends over 16 amino acids. The V end lost 5 bases, the J end lost 5 bases, and 16 bases lay between the germline ends. This CDR3 is CASSAGGSTDNSPLHF. DNA for the CDR3: TGTGCCAGTAGTGCTGGGGGCTCTACAGATAATTCACCCCTCCACTTT.

The chain uses TRBV4-1 and TRBJ2-4, with 8 bases lining up with TRBD2. The CDR3 covers 16 residues. The germline gives CDR1 MGHRA, CDR2 YSYEKL. V lost 1 base and J lost 1; bases outside the gene matches: 3. Here the CDR3 reads CASSQAGGLAKNIQYF. CDR3 nucleotide sequence: TGCGCCAGCAGCCAAGCGGGGGGGCTGGCCAAAAACATTCAGTACTTC.

The J gene is TRBJ2-2, the V gene TRBV2, with D possibly TRBD1 on 5 matching bases. This CDR3 region has 15 residues. Germline CDR1 reads SNHLY; CDR2 reads FYNNEI. Trimming pared 9 bases from V and 4 bases from J, leaving 18 bases between. CDR3 in DNA: TGTGCCAGTTCGCTGAAGGGGCAGGGCACCGGGGAGCTGTTTTTT. Translated: CASSLKGQGTGELFF.

By frequency in the sample, this clone is medium-sized. The rearrangement links TRBV6-5 to TRBJ2-7; tentative D call: TRBD2 (5 bases). CDR3 length: 13 residues. Per the germline V gene, CDR1 is MNHEY and CDR2 is SVGAGI. Trimming stripped 4 bases from V and 3 bases from J, with 10 bases between. The CDR3 nucleotides read TGTGCCAGCAGTTCGGGGATGAGCTACGAGCAGTACTTC. Protein sequence: CASSSGMSYEQYF.

The chain links TRBV4-1 to TRBJ1-5; no reliable D call. Germline assignment: CDR1 MGHRA and CDR2 YSYEKL. The V end was cut by 0 bases, the J end by 6 bases, with 6 bases between. This CDR3 comprises 13 residues. DNA of the CDR3: TGCGCCAGCAGCCAAGAGAGGAGTCAGCCCCAGCATTTT. It is translated as CASSQERSQPQHF.

This clone showed up just once. V gene TRBV9 combines with J gene TRBJ2-3, with 10 nucleotides matching TRBD1. The ends lost 2 bases at V and 4 bases at J; junction bases unmatched: 4. Germline V gives CDR1 SGDLS, CDR2 YYNGEE. The length of the CDR3 is 15 residues. CDR3 sequence: CASSVGQGPPDTQYF. The CDR3 nucleotides are TGTGCCAGCAGCGTGGGACAGGGGCCACCAGATACGCAGTATTTT.

This clone was recorded only once. The chain uses TRBV6-6 and TRBJ1-5; D unresolved. Germline V gene lookup returns CDR1 MNHNY and CDR2 SVGAGI (reference sequence). V shed 2 bases and J shed 2 bases, with 4 bases lying between them. This CDR3 has 13 residues. The CDR3 sequence is CASSYPGNQPQHF. The CDR3 DNA reads TGTGCCAGCAGTTACCCAGGCAATCAGCCCCAGCATTTT.